This is a list of T cell receptor beta chains from one sample in a study of OX40 agonist ivuxolimab in advanced cancers. The data were produced by immunoSEQ multiplex PCR, yet TCRdb's version contains in-frame clones alone and is incomplete. The sample lists 36,000 or so clones; 79% were seen once. The sample consisted of CD4+ or CD8+ T cells sorted from blood, taken in a trial of the OX40 agonist ivuxolimab. The receptors come from an adult with an advanced solid tumor such as melanoma, head and neck, liver or kidney cancer. The CDR3 runs from the conserved cysteine through the conserved F or W. Fields, in order: clone size, V gene, D gene, CDR3 length, J gene, CDR3 protein, CDR3 DNA. The D gene is left open where the match is weak. Not every row has a clone size; where given, it reads once, few, many or a size class.

.	TRBV28	TRBD2	14	TRBJ2-3	CASSSSGGADTQYF	TGTGCCAGCAGCTCCAGCGGGGGGGCAGATACGCAGTATTTT
.	TRBV7-9	TRBD1	13	TRBJ1-1	CASSLSQGARAFF	TGTGCCAGCAGCTTAAGTCAGGGGGCGCGGGCTTTCTTT
.	TRBV7-9	.	17	TRBJ2-6	CASSLRDALSGANVLTF	TGTGCCAGCAGCCTCCGGGACGCCCTCTCTGGGGCCAACGTCCTGACTTTC
.	TRBV7-3	.	14	TRBJ1-2	CASSLSGGPSGYTF	TGTGCCAGCAGCTTAAGCGGCGGACCCTCTGGCTACACCTTC
.	TRBV7-2	.	14	TRBJ1-1	CASSLNRLNTEAFF	TGTGCCAGCAGCTTAAACAGGCTGAACACTGAAGCTTTCTTT
.	TRBV5-5	TRBD1	15	TRBJ1-5	CASSSPGQVNQPQHF	TGTGCCAGCAGCTCCCCGGGACAGGTCAATCAGCCCCAGCATTTT
.	TRBV28	.	15	TRBJ2-5	CASSSAGDVQETQYF	TGTGCCAGCAGTTCCGCCGGGGACGTACAAGAGACCCAGTACTTC
.	TRBV15	TRBD1	18	TRBJ1-1	CATSRDRADREANTEAFF	TGTGCCACCAGCAGAGATCGGGCGGACAGGGAGGCCAACACTGAAGCTTTCTTT
few	TRBV29-1	.	10	TRBJ2-3	CSGGSDTQYF	TGCAGCGGGGGGTCTGATACGCAGTATTTT
.	TRBV10-3	.	17	TRBJ1-1	CAISELRTSPMNTEAFF	TGTGCCATCAGTGAGCTTCGGACGTCTCCCATGAACACTGAAGCTTTCTTT
.	TRBV5-6	TRBD2	16	TRBJ2-3	CARSLGRGGLGDTQYF	TGTGCCCGCAGCTTGGGGCGGGGGGGCCTGGGGGATACGCAGTATTTT
.	TRBV28	.	15	TRBJ1-1	CASNSQGRPDTEAFF	TGTGCCAGCAACTCCCAGGGGAGGCCTGACACTGAAGCTTTCTTT
.	TRBV7-2	.	14	TRBJ2-7	CASSLEYYLYEQYF	TGTGCCAGCAGTCTTGAATACTACCTCTACGAGCAGTACTTC
.	TRBV20-1	.	11	TRBJ1-1	CSAIRDTEAFF	TGCAGTGCTATAAGGGACACTGAAGCTTTCTTT
.	TRBV30	TRBD1	16	TRBJ2-5	CAWSSTGTGNLGTQYF	TGTGCCTGGAGTTCCACCGGGACAGGGAATCTGGGGACCCAGTACTTC
.	TRBV7-2	.	15	TRBJ1-5	CASSLLPDTNQPQHF	TGTGCCAGCAGCTTACTCCCTGATACCAATCAGCCCCAGCATTTT
.	TRBV12-5	TRBD1	15	TRBJ2-7	CASGYGQGGQSEQYF	TGTGCTAGTGGTTACGGACAGGGCGGCCAGAGCGAGCAGTACTTC
once	TRBV6-6	.	13	TRBJ1-6	CASSQAEGSPLHF	TGTGCCAGCAGTCAAGCTGAGGGTTCACCCCTCCACTTT
.	TRBV19	.	12	TRBJ2-1	CAIGPQGNEQFF	TGTGCCATTGGGCCCCAGGGGAATGAGCAGTTCTTC
.	TRBV7-9	.	15	TRBJ2-7	CASSQGVAGRGEQYF	TGTGCCAGCAGCCAAGGGGTTGCAGGTCGGGGCGAGCAGTACTTC
.	TRBV9	.	14	TRBJ1-2	CASSAAPQSYGYTF	TGTGCCAGCAGCGCAGCCCCGCAGAGCTATGGCTACACCTTC
.	TRBV6-6	.	15	TRBJ2-5	CASSPRDNGMRTQYF	TGTGCCAGCAGTCCCCGAGACAACGGGATGCGGACCCAGTACTTC
.	TRBV7-9	.	15	TRBJ1-5	CASSLEGNSNQPQHF	TGTGCCAGCAGCTTAGAGGGGAATAGCAATCAGCCCCAGCATTTT
.	TRBV7-2	TRBD1	14	TRBJ1-1	CASRITGASPEAFF	TGTGCCAGCAGGATAACAGGGGCCTCACCTGAAGCTTTCTTT
.	TRBV4-2	.	15	TRBJ1-2	CASSPQPGGNYGYTF	TGTGCCAGCAGCCCCCAACCCGGTGGTAACTATGGCTACACCTTC
.	TRBV20-1	.	10	TRBJ1-1	CSARWAGAFF	TGCAGTGCTAGATGGGCAGGGGCTTTCTTT
once	TRBV9	TRBD1	13	TRBJ1-1	CASRAQGDNKAFF	TGTGCCAGCAGGGCACAGGGGGACAATAAAGCTTTCTTT
.	TRBV7-9	.	15	TRBJ2-7	CASSTADSPTYEQYF	TGTGCCAGCAGCACGGCGGATTCTCCTACCTACGAGCAGTACTTC
.	TRBV6-6	.	13	TRBJ2-1	CASSWNFYNEQFF	TGTGCCAGCAGTTGGAACTTCTACAATGAGCAGTTCTTC
.	TRBV14	.	13	TRBJ2-7	CASSQDLGSEQYF	TGTGCCAGCAGCCAAGATTTAGGAAGCGAGCAGTACTTC
.	TRBV7-8	TRBD1	15	TRBJ2-5	CASSLAPDREETQYF	TGTGCCAGCAGCTTAGCGCCGGACAGGGAGGAGACCCAGTACTTC
.	TRBV5-1	TRBD1	17	TRBJ1-1	CASSSPDRTGVDTEAFF	TGCGCCAGCAGTTCTCCCGATAGGACAGGAGTGGACACTGAAGCTTTCTTT
.	TRBV5-4	.	14	TRBJ1-1	CASSFGSMNTEAFF	TGTGCCAGCAGCTTTGGCAGCATGAACACTGAAGCTTTCTTT
.	TRBV5-6	.	13	TRBJ2-7	CASSPSFEYEQYF	TGTGCCAGCAGCCCCTCGTTCGAGTACGAGCAGTACTTC
.	TRBV5-4	.	14	TRBJ1-4	CASSLSGANEKLFF	TGTGCCAGCAGCTTAAGCGGAGCTAATGAAAAACTGTTTTTT
.	TRBV6-1	TRBD2	16	TRBJ2-7	CASSDQREERPYEQYF	TGTGCCAGCAGTGACCAGCGGGAGGAGAGGCCATACGAGCAGTACTTC
.	TRBV20-1	.	10	TRBJ1-1	CSALRGEAFF	TGCAGTGCTCTCAGGGGTGAAGCTTTCTTT
.	TRBV15	TRBD1	15	TRBJ1-1	CATSSRQGPNTEAFF	TGTGCCACCAGCAGCCGACAGGGGCCGAACACTGAAGCTTTCTTT
.	TRBV11-2	.	16	TRBJ1-6	CASRSLRAGLRSPLHF	TGTGCCAGCAGATCCCTCCGGGCAGGTTTGCGCTCACCCCTCCACTTT
.	TRBV18	.	14	TRBJ2-3	CASSFLGVEDTQYF	TGTGCCAGCTCATTCCTAGGGGTGGAGGATACGCAGTATTTT
.	TRBV7-9	.	14	TRBJ2-7	CASSLGRAGDEQYF	TGTGCCAGCAGCTTAGGCAGGGCCGGGGACGAGCAGTACTTC
.	TRBV15	.	14	TRBJ1-2	CATSREQEFYGYTF	TGTGCCACCAGCAGAGAACAGGAGTTTTATGGCTACACCTTC
.	TRBV4-2	.	16	TRBJ1-5	CASSQVGQGADQPQHF	TGTGCCAGCAGCCAAGTCGGCCAGGGTGCCGATCAGCCCCAGCATTTT
.	TRBV7-9	TRBD1	14	TRBJ1-3	CASSSTGDGNTIYF	TGTGCCAGCAGCTCTACAGGGGACGGAAACACCATATATTTT
few	TRBV7-9	.	13	TRBJ2-2	CASSLQGNGELFF	TGTGCCAGCAGCTTACAGGGGAACGGGGAGCTGTTTTTT
.	TRBV19	.	13	TRBJ2-7	CASSALQVYEQYF	TGTGCCAGTAGTGCCCTTCAGGTCTACGAGCAGTACTTC
.	TRBV7-9	.	16	TRBJ1-5	CASSSLQGVGNQPQHF	TGTGCCAGCAGCTCCCTACAGGGAGTTGGCAATCAGCCCCAGCATTTT
.	TRBV2	.	17	TRBJ2-3	CASSERLRGRSTDTQYF	TGTGCCAGCAGTGAACGTTTAAGAGGGAGGAGCACAGATACGCAGTATTTT
.	TRBV6-1	.	16	TRBJ1-5	CASSGGAVYSNQPQHF	TGTGCCAGCAGTGGAGGGGCGGTGTATAGCAATCAGCCCCAGCATTTT
.	TRBV4-1	.	14	TRBJ1-1	CASSQARLNTEAFF	TGCGCCAGCAGCCAAGCGCGACTGAACACTGAAGCTTTCTTT
.	TRBV2	TRBD1	14	TRBJ1-2	CASSEARQGSGYTF	TGTGCCAGCAGTGAAGCGCGACAGGGGTCCGGCTACACCTTC
once	TRBV28	TRBD1	13	TRBJ2-5	CASRRGPGETQYF	TGTGCCAGCAGAAGGGGGCCAGGGGAGACCCAGTACTTC